These 3 T cell receptor beta chains were sequenced from one sample in a study of cytomegalovirus exposure and HLA in healthy donors. PCR primers comprised 60 Vbeta and 13 Jbeta primers. Libraries were prepared by immunoSEQ multiplex PCR; TCRdb keeps only in-frame clonotypes and omits some of them. The repertoire holds about 140,000 clones, with 70% to 85% as singletons. Sample: PBMCs. The receptors here all came from a man under 40 in good health and CMV-seropositive.

This clone has only a few counts. This chain connects TRBV14 to TRBJ2-5, with 7 bases fitting TRBD1. This CDR3 is built from 17 residues. Germline V gives CDR1 SGHDN, CDR2 FVKESK. The V gene end was trimmed by 0 bases and the J gene end by 5 bases; junction bases not matched to a gene: 12. For the CDR3, the DNA is TGTGCCAGCAGCCAAGATCGCCGGGACAGCCTCGGGGAGACCCAGTACTTC. Amino acid sequence: CASSQDRRDSLGETQYF.

The V and J genes are TRBV10-1 and TRBJ2-1; no definite D call. Germline CDR1 is WNHNN and CDR2 is SYGVQD (reference sequence). The CDR3 contains 16 residues. Trimming cost V 1 base and J 3 bases, with 13 bases left between them. The CDR3 protein is CASSELSACGYNEQFF. CDR3 nucleotide sequence: TGCGCCAGCAGTGAGTTGTCGGCGTGCGGCTACAATGAGCAGTTCTTC.

The rearrangement uses TRBV4-2 and TRBJ2-3; D may be TRBD2 (5 bases). V was shortened by 4 bases and J by 2 bases, with 13 bases between the two germline ends. Germline-derived CDR1 and CDR2 are LGHNA and YNFKEQ. This CDR3 has 15 amino acids. CDR3 bases: TGTGCCAGCAGCCCCGGGATAGGTGTCACAGATACGCAGTATTTT. It is translated as CASSPGIGVTDTQYF.